This TCR beta chain was recovered during a study of post-analysis software for immune sequencing data. Study-wide results and limits: There were roughly five TRBV segments more frequent in patients than controls, and TRBV5-6, TRBV5-1 and TRBV20-1 were among them. Strong co-clustering by F measure was evident for samples that had been prepared in the same batch.

Prepared TCR beta cDNA libraries contained unique molecular identifiers. Via MiXCR, TCRdb re-called the PCR reads, giving one row per CDR3 protein. The data contain 800,000 to 950,000 distinct CDR3 sequences, approximately 53% of them singletons. Germline CDR1 and CDR2: LNHNV and YYDKDF (reference sequence). This CDR3 is built from 15 residues. V lost 1 base and J 0 bases, leaving 7 bases between the germline ends. Regarding this clonotype: As yet, its antigen is unknown.

The sample was blood. This rearrangement joins TRBV15 to TRBJ2-4; D perhaps matches TRBD1 (5 bases). The receptor comes from a girl aged 10-17 years with multiple sclerosis. CDR3 nucleotides: TGTGCCACCAGCAGAGGGGGCCTAGCCAAAAACATTCAGTACTTC. It translates to CATSRGGLAKNIQYF.